The rows below give T cell receptor beta chains drawn from one sample of a study of T cells in Graves' hyperthyroidism and ophthalmopathy. Each CDR3 protein gets one entry after TCRdb re-called the multiplex PCR reads with MiXCR. The sample includes roughly 500,000 distinct CDR3 sequences, about 45% of them seen just once. The sequenced sample consisted of peripheral blood or thyroid tissue (not recorded which). These receptor sequences come from an adult woman with Graves' disease, either hyperthyroidism or ophthalmopathy (not recorded which). CDR3s include the opening cysteine and the closing phenylalanine or tryptophan. The D gene is left open where the match is weak. Rows give clone size only sometimes, using once, few, many, or a class for an expanded clone.

clone size	V gene	D gene	J gene	CDR3 length	CDR3 DNA	CDR3 protein
many	TRBV7-2	TRBD1	TRBJ1-2	14	TGTGCCAGCAGCCCAGGGGGCGCAGGCTATGGCTACACCTTC	CASSPGGAGYGYTF
few	TRBV28	.	TRBJ2-5	13	TGTGCCATCAGTGACCCGACAGTAGAGACCCAGTACTTC	CAISDPTVETQYF
.	TRBV6-5	.	TRBJ2-7	16	TGTGCCAGCAGTTACTTAACTGGGACACCCTTTGAGGAGCAGTACTTC	CASSYLTGTPFEEQYF
few	TRBV28	.	TRBJ1-2	13	TGTGCCAGCAGCCCATATCATGGCACTGGCTACACCTTC	CASSPYHGTGYTF
few	TRBV25-1	.	TRBJ2-5	14	TGCGCCAGCAGTGAGTCGGGATACCAAGAGACCCAGTACTTC	CASSESGYQETQYF
few	TRBV12-3/TRBV12-4	TRBD1	TRBJ2-5	13	TGTGCCAGCAGTTCGGACAGGGCGGAGACCCAGTACTTC	CASSSDRAETQYF
many	TRBV2	.	TRBJ1-5	13	TGTGCCAGCAGTGGGGGAGGGCTTCAGCCCCAGCATTTT	CASSGGGLQPQHF
many	TRBV4-1	.	TRBJ1-1	15	TGCGCCAGCAGCCAAGTCGGGGGCCTGAACACTGAAGCTTTCTTT	CASSQVGGLNTEAFF
many	TRBV20-1	.	TRBJ2-7	15	TGCAGTGCTAGTGGGGTCTTAGCGGCCTCCTACGAGCAGTACTTC	CSASGVLAASYEQYF
.	TRBV7-2	.	TRBJ2-7	13	TGTGCCAGCAGCTTACCCCCTATTTGGGAGCAGTACTTC	CASSLPPIWEQYF
few	TRBV10-3	TRBD1	TRBJ1-2	16	TGTGCCATCAGTGCGTCGATTTTTGGACAGGGGGTTGGCTACACCTTC	CAISASIFGQGVGYTF
.	TRBV7-3	TRBD1	TRBJ1-2	16	TGTGCCAGCAGCTGGGGGACAGGAGACCGAACTTCTGGCTACACCTTC	CASSWGTGDRTSGYTF
.	TRBV7-2	.	TRBJ2-5	17	TGTGCCAGCAGCTTCGAGGGACCAGGGAACGTGGGGGAGACCCAGTACTTC	CASSFEGPGNVGETQYF
few	TRBV29-1	.	TRBJ2-5	13	TGCAGCCTCTGGGATGGAACTGGGGAGACCCAGTACTTC	CSLWDGTGETQYF
.	TRBV7-9	.	TRBJ1-1	15	TGCGCCAGCAGCCACTACGGGAGCGGGAACACTGAAACTTTCTTT	CASSHYGSGNTETFF
.	TRBV20-1	.	TRBJ1-2	12	TGCAGTGTGGGGGGGAGGGACTATGGCTACACCTTC	CSVGGRDYGYTF
.	TRBV24-1	.	TRBJ2-5	14	TGTGCCACCGGGGAGACCGCCCCCGAGGAGACCCAGTACTTC	CATGETAPEETQYF
many	TRBV6-6	TRBD2	TRBJ2-7	14	TGTGCCAGCAGCGGACTAGCGGGACCCCACGAGCAGTACTTC	CASSGLAGPHEQYF
.	TRBV25-1	TRBD2	TRBJ2-5	15	TGTGCCAGCAGTGAATGGGGGGGAGGCTCAGAGACCCAGTACTTC	CASSEWGGGSETQYF
many	TRBV4-1	.	TRBJ2-5	16	TGCGCCAGCAGCCACTCCAAGGGGCGGGGTGGGGAGACCCAGTACTTC	CASSHSKGRGGETQYF
.	TRBV10-3	.	TRBJ1-1	15	TGTGCCATCAGTGAGTTCGGTCCCATGAACACTGAAGCTTTCTTT	CAISEFGPMNTEAFF
many	TRBV12-3/TRBV12-4	TRBD1	TRBJ1-1	14	TGTGCCAGCAGCCGCAAAACAGGGGGCACTGAAGCTTTCTTT	CASSRKTGGTEAFF
.	TRBV29-1	.	TRBJ1-5	12	TGCAGCGTTGAAGGGGGCTCTCAGCCCCAGCATTTT	CSVEGGSQPQHF
.	TRBV2	.	TRBJ1-1	13	TGTGCCAGCAGTCGCCTACAGAACACTGAAGCTTTCTTT	CASSRLQNTEAFF
.	TRBV4-2	.	TRBJ2-7	13	TGTGCCAGCAGCGTAGTCCCGGGGGCCGAGCAGTACTTC	CASSVVPGAEQYF
.	TRBV7-2	.	TRBJ1-3	16	TGTGCCGGCAGCCCAAATGGGGGAGGCAAAGGGCGCACCATATATTTT	CAGSPNGGGKGRTIYF
few	TRBV29-1	.	TRBJ2-6	12	TGCAGCCCCGACACAGGGGCCAACGTCCTGACTTTC	CSPDTGANVLTF
.	TRBV5-1	.	TRBJ2-7	15	TGCGCCAGCAGCTTGGGATGGGGAGGCCAGGGCGAGCACTACTTC	CASSLGWGGQGEHYF
many	TRBV14	.	TRBJ2-2	14	TGTGCCAGCAGCGAGAGCCCCTGGACCGGGGAGCTGTTTTTT	CASSESPWTGELFF
.	TRBV19	.	TRBJ1-1	14	TGTGCCAGTAGGGCTGGACAGTTGTACACTGAAGCTTTCTTT	CASRAGQLYTEAFF
.	TRBV2	.	TRBJ1-1	12	TGTGCCAGCAGCCACGTGGACACTGAAGCTTTCTTT	CASSHVDTEAFF
many	TRBV7-3	TRBD1	TRBJ1-2	13	TGTGCCAGCAGCTTAGAGACAGGGTATGGCTACACCTTC	CASSLETGYGYTF
few	TRBV7-2	.	TRBJ2-5	9	TGTGCCAGCAGCTCAACCCAGTACTTC	CASSSTQYF
many	TRBV2	.	TRBJ1-1	13	TGTGCCAGCTTGGAGGAGTTGAACACTGAAGCTTTCTTT	CASLEELNTEAFF
.	TRBV6-2/TRBV6-3	TRBD2	TRBJ2-7	16	TGTGCCAGCAGTTTACGGACTAGCGGGAGTCTCCGCGAGCAGTACTTC	CASSLRTSGSLREQYF
.	TRBV2	.	TRBJ1-1	15	TGTGCCAGCAGTGAAGCGCGAGGGGGGGGAACTGAAGCTTTCTTT	CASSEARGGGTEAFF
.	TRBV25-1	.	TRBJ2-7	16	TGTGCCAGCAGTGAGGGATACGGCCTCCGGACCTACGAGCAGTACTTC	CASSEGYGLRTYEQYF
many	TRBV10-3	TRBD1	TRBJ2-7	12	TGTGCCATCAGAGGGACAGGCTACGAGCAGTACTTC	CAIRGTGYEQYF
.	TRBV20-1	TRBD1	TRBJ1-5	13	TGCAGTGCTGACAGGGACGTACAAGAGACCCAGCATTTT	CSADRDVQETQHF
.	TRBV27	.	TRBJ2-2	19	TGTGCCACCAGTGACTCCCCCCAACGGTCAGGGCGGCAGACCGGGGAGCTGTTTTTT	CATSDSPQRSGRQTGELFF
.	TRBV9	.	TRBJ2-3	16	TGTGCCAGCAGTTGGAGGGGGGCGGGATTGGTAGATACGCAGTATTTT	CASSWRGAGLVDTQYF
.	TRBV14	.	TRBJ1-1	13	TGTGCCAGCAGCACCTGGAGGAACACTGAAGCTTTCTTT	CASSTWRNTEAFF
many	TRBV6-6	TRBD1	TRBJ1-2	14	TGTGCCAGCAGTCCCGACAGGGAACGAGGGGGCTACACCTTC	CASSPDRERGGYTF
many	TRBV5-1	.	TRBJ2-5	13	TGCGCCAGCAGTGCACGGACAAAAGAGACCCAGTACTTC	CASSARTKETQYF
.	TRBV7-2	TRBD1	TRBJ2-5	16	TGTGCCAGCAGCTCGGGCAGGGACAGCCTCCAAGAGACCCAGTACTTC	CASSSGRDSLQETQYF
.	TRBV9	.	TRBJ2-2	13	TGTGCCAGCAGCGTAGCAGGGTCCGGCGAGCTGTTTTTT	CASSVAGSGELFF
.	TRBV29-1	TRBD2	TRBJ2-5	14	TGCAGCGTCACGACTAGCGGGAGGGTGGAGACCCAGTACTTC	CSVTTSGRVETQYF
many	TRBV29-1	.	TRBJ2-7	12	TGCAGCGCTGGCGGGCTTAACTACGAGCAGTACTTC	CSAGGLNYEQYF
.	TRBV10-2	TRBD2	TRBJ2-5	13	TGCGCCAGCAGTGAGACTAGCGGGGAGACCCAGTACTTC	CASSETSGETQYF
.	TRBV10-3	.	TRBJ1-6	14	TGTGCCATCAGGGAGAGCGGGACGAATTCACCCCTCCACTTT	CAIRESGTNSPLHF
.	TRBV7-9	.	TRBJ2-6	15	TGTGCCAGCAACGTGAGGGGAGATGGGGCCAACGTCCTGACTTTC	CASNVRGDGANVLTF
many	TRBV4-1	.	TRBJ1-6	13	TGCGCCAGCAGCCAAGAACCAGTTTCACCCCTCCACTTT	CASSQEPVSPLHF